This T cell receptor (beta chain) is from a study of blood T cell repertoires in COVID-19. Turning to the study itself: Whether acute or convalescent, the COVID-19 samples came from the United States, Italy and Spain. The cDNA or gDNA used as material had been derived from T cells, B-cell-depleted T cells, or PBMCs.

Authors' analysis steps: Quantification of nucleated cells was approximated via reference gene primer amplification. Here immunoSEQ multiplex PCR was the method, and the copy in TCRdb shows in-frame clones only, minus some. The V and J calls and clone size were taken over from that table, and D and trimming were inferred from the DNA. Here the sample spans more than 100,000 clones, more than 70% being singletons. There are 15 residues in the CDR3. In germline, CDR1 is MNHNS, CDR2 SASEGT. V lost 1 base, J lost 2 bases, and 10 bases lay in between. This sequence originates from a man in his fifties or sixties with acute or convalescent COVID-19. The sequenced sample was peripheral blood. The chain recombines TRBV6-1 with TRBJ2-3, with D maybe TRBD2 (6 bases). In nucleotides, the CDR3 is TGTGCCAGCAGTGAAGGACTAGTCTCCACAGATACGCAGTATTTT. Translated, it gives CASSEGLVSTDTQYF.